Listed below are T cell receptor beta chains from one sample, sequenced in a study of cytomegalovirus exposure and HLA in healthy donors. Only in-frame clones appear in the TCRdb table, and some are missing; sequencing was by immunoSEQ multiplex PCR. The listing contains just over 40,000 clones. Specimen: PBMCs. These receptor sequences come from a man between 25 and 39 years old in good health and CMV-seronegative. CDR3s leave out the opening cysteine and the closing phenylalanine or tryptophan. The order of the fields is J gene, D gene, V gene, CDR3 protein. D genes are given only for firm matches.

TRBJ2-7	TRBD2	TRBV19	ASSIVSGRDGEQY
TRBJ2-7	TRBD1	TRBV5-6	ASSNQGAGSYEQY
TRBJ1-2	TRBD1	TRBV4-2	ASSQGLGGNYGYT
TRBJ2-1	TRBD2	TRBV15	ATSGELAGGLNEQF
TRBJ1-6	-	TRBV2	ASIEGRGSYNSPLH
TRBJ1-5	-	TRBV7-2	ASTLGGFNSNQPQH
TRBJ2-2	-	TRBV6-5	ASSGVARGPGELF
TRBJ1-1	-	TRBV2	ASGATVNTEAF
TRBJ2-7	-	TRBV4-1	ASRQDQKRQY
TRBJ1-1	-	TRBV5-1	ASSLDRDTGYTEAF
TRBJ1-3	-	TRBV5-6	ASSLSPSGRGNTIY
TRBJ2-3	-	TRBV5-4	ASSRGGALSTDTQY
TRBJ2-2	TRBD1	TRBV5-6	ASSSGQGWAGELF
TRBJ1-6	-	TRBV6-5	ASSYLGTKNSPLH
TRBJ2-7	-	TRBV12-5	ASGLDPVFLSSYEQY
TRBJ2-7	-	TRBV7-2	ASSSSSYEQY
TRBJ2-3	TRBD1	TRBV5-6	ASSLGDRGIDTQY
TRBJ1-1	-	TRBV14	ASSYRATEAF
TRBJ2-7	-	TRBV4-2	ASSQQADTPIYEQY
TRBJ2-7	-	TRBV6-5	ASSYSDGVNEQY
TRBJ1-1	-	TRBV5-6	ASSNWGGMNTEAF
TRBJ2-2	-	TRBV9	ASSVYRGGDRVNTGELF